This T cell receptor beta chain was captured in a study of PD-1 blockade in classical Hodgkin lymphoma. Study-level findings and limits: The causes of the repertoire differences, possibly disease activity or prior therapy, remain undefined. Diversity in CD4+ TCRs, unlike that measured in CD8+ TCRs, had risen significantly by C4D1. Reports indicated that newly diagnosed patients had lower baseline TCR diversity than healthy donors did.

Sample time point: cycle 4 day 1 (C4D1), after less than seven weeks of nivolumab. There was relapse after autologous stem cell transplantation in every patient, and there was variation in brentuximab vedotin exposure. Complete response, partial response or progressive disease was each patient's best response. Sequencing used immunoSEQ multiplex PCR; TCRdb keeps in-frame clones, though not all of them. The sample records 40,000 to 65,000 clones, roughly 86% being singletons. The germline V gene has CDR1 SNHLY and CDR2 FYNNEI. Trimming cost V 5 bases and J 3 bases; bases outside gene matches: 7. The CDR3 has 16 residues. A remark on this clone: The antigen remains unidentified.

The rearrangement links TRBV2 to TRBJ2-1; TRBD2 matches 10 bases. This sample comprised peripheral blood mononuclear cells (PBMCs), obtained before the fourth cycle of nivolumab. The TCR sequence derives from a human donor with classical Hodgkin lymphoma. CDR3 protein: CASSNLAGANYNEQFF. The CDR3 region has the DNA TGTGCCAGCAGTAATCTAGCGGGGGCGAACTACAATGAGCAGTTCTTC.